The present T cell receptor beta chain was sequenced within a study of blood T cells in healthy people across ages (dated by TCRdb to between 2015 and 2016). About the investigation overall: In model experiments, template switching captured roughly one uniquely barcoded TCR beta cDNA molecule for every two T cells. Donors of different ages were randomly distributed across sequencing lanes to avoid experimental bias. Age-related changes in TCR beta repertoire diversity were measured in the study by deep sequencing normalized with unique cDNA molecular identifiers. Two additional independent replicas of 1 million unique cDNA reads from the same blood draw were analyzed for two donors (one aged 18 to 29 and one aged 80 or older). Donors were grouped into four age groups: young (average approximately 16 years), middle-aged (around 39), aged (about 60) and long-lived (around 80).

Library creation used 5' RACE. The sequencer was an Illumina HiSeq 2500. A second PCR of about 7 to 12 cycles was run with a J-beta primer mix and a sample-barcoded 5' primer. Each TCR beta cDNA molecule received a unique molecular identifier from a template-switch 5' adaptor carrying 12 random nucleotides. At least 2.5 million CDR3-containing paired-end reads were obtained from each sample. The Mint cDNA synthesis kit, primed by a TRBC-specific oligonucleotide, was used to synthesize first-strand cDNA from all RNA. All cDNA was treated with uracil-DNA glycosylase and then went through a first 18-cycle PCR with the universal primers M1SS and BC2_uni_R. Turning to the authors' computational methods: For normalization, 1 million high-quality reads were randomly selected from each sample, with every read carrying a distinct molecular identifier. Reads sharing molecular identifiers were discarded rather than binned into consensus sequences. MiTCR, with a Q25 quality threshold and the strictest error-elimination algorithm, was used for CDR3 identification, clonotype clustering and error correction. A nonparametric unseen species model using Euler transformation provided a lower-bound estimate of total TCR beta diversity. The raw public data were reprocessed by TCRdb itself: fastp quality trimming at Q25, MiXCR clonotype calling, in-frame beta chains only. Merged by CDR3 protein, the rows form single entries marked with the most common genes and DNA. The V and J calls and clone size come from TCRdb's table, not from the authors' own analysis. For this sample there are 1,500,000 or so distinct CDR3 sequences; around 59% appear just once. The ten largest clones capture roughly 7% of the sample.

Donors were approximately 42 systemically healthy Caucasian individuals from Russia aged about 6 to 100 years. Each donor gave about 10 milliliters of peripheral blood, drawn into EDTA-treated Vacutainer tubes. Ficoll-Paque density-gradient centrifugation was used to isolate PBMCs, with at least 6.5 million per sample. Trizol reagent was used to extract total RNA from the PBMCs, yielding at least 5 micrograms per sample. The percentages of naive CD45RAhigh/CD27high T cells were determined by flow cytometry on a PBMC aliquot from every donor. The paper's findings and limits, for the study overall: Bulk unsorted PBMC profiling prevented conclusive comparison of naive and antigen-experienced compartments. Donor CMV infection status was unknown, potentially confounding age-related changes in expanded clonotypes. The percentage of naive T cells measured by flow cytometry correlated strongly with observed TCR beta diversity. Estimates of total diversity based on one million sequenced T cells were regarded as lower bounds and as underestimates. Compared with the aged group, more naive CD4+ T cells, fewer expanded clones and increased TCR diversity were shown by the long-lived group, suggesting age selection. As age increased, observed TCR beta diversity per million T cells dropped in a roughly linear way, and a significant reduction was already evident by age 40.

This clonotype was detected a few times. It lacks a known antigen. It has no much larger one-base neighbor in the sample; base qualities were not kept. The CDR3 holds 16 amino acids from the cysteine to the phenylalanine. CDR3 DNA is the only sequence kept; it has 48 bases, read in frame from the first base. Trimming at the junction amounts to 0 bases on V and 2 bases on J, and the germline ends lie 11 bases apart. The germline V gene provides CDR1 MGHRA and CDR2 YSYEKL. The rearrangement combines TRBV4-1 with TRBJ2-1; matching of 5 bases hints at TRBD1 as the D gene. Material: blood. The receptor's source is a man younger than 35 in good health. DNA sequence: TGCGCCAGCAGCCAAGATCTGCAGGGCCCCTACAATGAGCAGTTCTTC. This encodes CASSQDLQGPYNEQFF.